Below, one T cell receptor (beta chain) is given with its context. The data were taken from a study of cytomegalovirus exposure and HLA in healthy donors. Study context: Approximately 83 million unique TCRs from HLA-typed donors were held in an early data release.

Primers: 60 Vbeta forward and 13 Jbeta reverse. Profiled with immunoSEQ multiplex PCR; TCRdb holds only in-frame clones, not every one. Found here are under 150,000 clones, 55% to 75% of them singletons; the top ten hold about 1.6%. The CDR3 has 14 amino acids. V shed 5 bases and J shed 4 bases, with 12 bases lying between them. The chain recombines TRBV6-7 with TRBJ1-3; D is unclear. TRBV6-7 counts as an open reading frame of uncertain function. This TCR was recovered from a young man in good health and CMV-seropositive. Specimen: PBMCs. DNA of the CDR3: TGTGCCAGCAGTCACCGGGATCAGGGAAACACCATATATTTT. Encoded protein: CASSHRDQGNTIYF.